The T cell receptor beta chain described here comes from a study of cytomegalovirus exposure and HLA in healthy donors. Healthy people donating bone marrow made up the donors. The PCR used 60 Vbeta and 13 Jbeta primers. In the original processing: Later analysis identified 80 million to 85 million unique TCR beta chains, about 12 million shared. Profiling relied on immunoSEQ multiplex PCR, and the TCRdb table lists in-frame clones only, not all of them. V and J calls and clone size are copied from that table; D and trimming were computed from the DNA. The sample holds almost 80,000 clones, about two thirds seen once. A word on this clone: What it recognizes is unknown.

Findings and caveats of the study: Later analysis demonstrated an association between a missense DCLRE1C variant and TCR beta V- and J-gene trimming. Immune exposure information available was restricted to CMV serostatus.

CDR1 and CDR2 (germline): SEHNR, FQNEAQ (reference sequence). The V segment lost 5 bases and the J segment 2 bases; nucleotides outside the gene matches: 3. The CDR3 covers 15 residues. The sequence was obtained from a woman aged 45-59 years in good health and CMV-seropositive. Sequenced sample: PBMCs. The J gene is TRBJ2-6, the V gene TRBV7-9; TRBD1 matches 7 bases. DNA of the CDR3: TGTGCCAGCAGCAGGACAGGAACTGGGGCCAACGTCCTGACTTTC. Its translation: CASSRTGTGANVLTF.